The 9 T cell receptor beta chains below were found in one sample sequenced in a study of cytomegalovirus exposure and HLA in healthy donors. PCR involved 60 Vbeta and 13 Jbeta primers. Sequenced by immunoSEQ multiplex PCR; TCRdb stores in-frame clones only, minus some. This sample carries some 200,000 clones, approximately 67% of them seen once, and the ten largest clones take 2.5% to 3%. The sequenced material came from PBMCs. The receptors shown here come from a middle-aged man in good health and CMV-seronegative.

Here the CDR3 DNA reads TGTGCCAGCAGCCAAGTTGGCATAATGAACACTGAAGCTTTCTTT. This sequence encodes CASSQVGIMNTEAFF. The V call is TRBV14, the J call TRBJ1-1; D is unresolved. Deletions cut 1 base from V and 0 bases from J, with 9 bases between. Germline loops: CDR1 SGHDN, CDR2 FVKESK. The CDR3 spans 15 residues. The complete variable domain, with remaining parts taken from reference TRBV14 and TRBJ1-1, reads EAGVTQFPSHSVIEKGQTVTLRCDPISGHDNLYWYRRVMGKEIKFLLHFVKESKQDESGMPNNRFLAERTGGTYSTLKVQPAELEDSGVYFCASSQVGIMNTEAFFGQGTRLTVV.

In its sample, this clone was seen a few times. The genes are TRBV18 and TRBJ2-5; D ambiguous. This CDR3 has 14 amino acids. Trimming stripped 0 bases from V and 2 bases from J, with 7 bases between. Germline V gene data show CDR1 as KGHSH and CDR2 as LQKENI. The CDR3 DNA reads TGTGCCAGCTCACCACCCAGCGTTCAAGAGACCCAGTACTTC. This sequence encodes CASSPPSVQETQYF.

In DNA, the CDR3 is TGTGCCAGCAGCTTTACCGGGGCAGGGGGCGGCACTAATGAAAAACTGTTTTTT. Translating it yields CASSFTGAGGGTNEKLFF. The rearrangement uses TRBV11-2 and TRBJ1-4, with 8 bases lining up with TRBD1. V lost 3 bases, J lost 2 bases, and 11 bases stayed unmatched. Per the germline V gene, CDR1 is SGHAT and CDR2 is FQNNGV. The CDR3 loop spans 18 amino acids.

This clone has a handful of counts. In DNA, the CDR3 is TGTGCCAGCAGTGACGAGGGAGCGGGCTACACCTTC. It codes for CASSDEGAGYTF. V is TRBV2 and J is TRBJ1-2; D unresolved. Germline CDR1 and CDR2: SNHLY and FYNNEI. Trimming removed 3 bases at V and 8 bases at J, with 10 bases between. There are 12 residues in the CDR3.

CDR3 protein: CASSGDRPRREKLFF. In DNA form, the CDR3 reads TGTGCCAGTAGTGGCGACAGGCCGCGGCGGGAAAAACTGTTTTTT. The V call is TRBV19, the J call TRBJ1-4; perhaps TRBD1 as D (6 bases). V lost 5 bases and J 8 bases, leaving 18 bases between the germline ends. The CDR3 runs to 15 residues. In germline, CDR1 is LNHDA, CDR2 SQIVND (reference sequence).

This clone was detected a few times. This chain uses TRBV11-2 with TRBJ2-2; 8 bases match TRBD2. Germline-derived CDR1 and CDR2 are SGHAT and FQNNGV. The CDR3 is 16 amino acids. V trimming: 4 bases; J trimming: 5 bases; junction bases outside the gene matches: 9. For the CDR3, the DNA is TGTGCCAGCAGCTCGCGGGCGGGAGGAGATACCGGGGAGCTGTTTTTT. Its protein product is CASSSRAGGDTGELFF.

This chain connects TRBV4-1 to TRBJ2-3; weak D call: TRBD2 (7 bases). Trimming left V 2 bases short and J 1 base short, with 13 bases between. There are 16 residues in the CDR3. CDR1 and CDR2 (germline): MGHRA, YSYEKL. The CDR3 here is CASSQSRGARTDTQYF. CDR3 sequence (DNA): TGCGCCAGCAGCCAAAGTCGGGGGGCTCGCACAGATACGCAGTATTTT.

The chain recombines TRBV11-2 with TRBJ1-5; a possible D gene is TRBD1 (6 bases). CDR1 is SGHAT, CDR2 FQNNGV, per germline. The V and J ends lost 1 base and 2 bases respectively, with 9 bases between them. CDR3 length equals 15 residues. CDR3 in amino acids: CASSLGGGGNQPQHF. CDR3 nucleotides: TGTGCCAGCAGCTTAGGAGGGGGGGGCAATCAGCCCCAGCATTTT.

V is TRBV21-1 and J is TRBJ2-7; no DNA check was done on the table's D call, TRBD1. TRBV21-1 is designated a pseudogene. The length of the CDR3 is 21 residues. CDR3 nucleotide sequence: TGTGCCAACCTTCCTACAGGGGTCAGTAGGCGGGGCAACCGCATATCCCACGAGCAGTACTTC. Translated: CANLPTGVSRRGNRISHEQYF.